What follows describes a single T cell receptor beta chain. Its antigen is still unknown. The sample comes from a study of a mutant IDH1 vaccine in newly diagnosed glioma. Study in general: Treated patients comprised about 60% males and around 40% females, mean age about 43 years. Patients previously underwent radiotherapy, temozolomide, or both, and most underwent both. Findings and limits, study-wide: Pseudoprogression seemed unlinked to shifts in top peripheral T cell clonotypes.

With 5 bases removed from V and 15 bases from J, the gap between germline ends came to 14 bases. CDR3 length equals 12 residues. The germline V gene encodes CDR1 MNHEY and CDR2 SVGAGI. Produced via immunoSEQ multiplex PCR; TCRdb's table is partial and in-frame only. The sample lists 9,500 to 12,000 clones; about 91% were seen once. Indicated time point: week 23, last vaccination. Topical imiquimod accompanied each vaccine dose, which consisted of 300 ug of mutant IDH1 20-mer peptide. Donors had new WHO grade 3 or 4 IDH1-mutant, ATRX-lost astrocytomas. This clonotype was sampled from a woman aged 35 to 49 with glioma. Some clones in this sample may be carry-over from other donors' samples. The sample here was PBMCs, taken from a glioma patient whose treatment included an IDH1 peptide vaccine. V and J are TRBV6-5 and TRBJ1-6; D is undetermined. CDR3 residues: CASSRALESLHF. The DNA of the CDR3 is TGTGCCAGCAGTCGCGCCCTCGAGAGCCTCCACTTT.